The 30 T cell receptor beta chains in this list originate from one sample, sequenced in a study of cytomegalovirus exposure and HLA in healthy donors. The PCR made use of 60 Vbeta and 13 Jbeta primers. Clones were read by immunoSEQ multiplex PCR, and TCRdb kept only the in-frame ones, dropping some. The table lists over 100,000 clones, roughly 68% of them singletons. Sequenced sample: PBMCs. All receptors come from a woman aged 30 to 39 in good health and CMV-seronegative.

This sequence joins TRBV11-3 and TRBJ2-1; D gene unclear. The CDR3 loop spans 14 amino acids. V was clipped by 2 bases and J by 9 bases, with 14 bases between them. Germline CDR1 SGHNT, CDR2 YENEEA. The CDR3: CASSLMFSSGEQFF. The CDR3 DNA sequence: TGTGCCAGCAGCTTAATGTTTAGCTCTGGTGAGCAGTTCTTC.

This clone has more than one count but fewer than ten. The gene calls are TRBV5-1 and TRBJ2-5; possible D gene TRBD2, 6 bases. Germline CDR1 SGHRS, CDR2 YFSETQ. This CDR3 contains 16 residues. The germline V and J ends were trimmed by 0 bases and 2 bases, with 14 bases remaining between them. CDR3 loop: CASSLGPAGSQETQYF. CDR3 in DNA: TGCGCCAGCAGCTTGGGACCCGCGGGGAGTCAAGAGACCCAGTACTTC. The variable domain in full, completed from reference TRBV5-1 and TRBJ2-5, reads KAGVTQTPRYLIKTRGQQVTLSCSPISGHRSVSWYQQTPGQGLQFLFEYFSETQRNKGNFPGRFSGRQFSNSRSEMNVSTLELGDSALYLCASSLGPAGSQETQYFGPGTRLLVL.

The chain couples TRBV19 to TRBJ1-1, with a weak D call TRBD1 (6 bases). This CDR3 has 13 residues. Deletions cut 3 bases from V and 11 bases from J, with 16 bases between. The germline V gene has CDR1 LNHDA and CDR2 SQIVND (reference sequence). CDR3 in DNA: TGTGCCAGTAGTATGTCGACAGGATTGGAGGCTTTCTTT. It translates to CASSMSTGLEAFF.

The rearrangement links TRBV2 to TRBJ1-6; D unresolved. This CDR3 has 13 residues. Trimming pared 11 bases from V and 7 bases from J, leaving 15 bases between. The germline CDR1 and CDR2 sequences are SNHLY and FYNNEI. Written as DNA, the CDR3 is TGTGCCCGGTGTCAGGAATTAAATTCACCCCTCCACTTT. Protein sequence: CARCQELNSPLHF.

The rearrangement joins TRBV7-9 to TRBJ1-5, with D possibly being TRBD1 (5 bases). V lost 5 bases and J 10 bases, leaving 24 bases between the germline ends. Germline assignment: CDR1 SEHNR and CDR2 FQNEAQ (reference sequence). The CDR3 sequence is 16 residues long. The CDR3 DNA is TGTGCCAGCAGCCCTCCGTCAGGGTCAAAACACCACCCCCAGCATTTT. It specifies CASSPPSGSKHHPQHF. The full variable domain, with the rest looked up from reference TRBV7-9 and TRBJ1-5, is DTGVSQNPRHKITKRGQNVTFRCDPISEHNRLYWYRQTLGQGPEFLTYFQNEAQLEKSRLLSDRFSAERPKGSFSTLEIQRTEQGDSAMYLCASSPPSGSKHHPQHFGDGTRLSIL.

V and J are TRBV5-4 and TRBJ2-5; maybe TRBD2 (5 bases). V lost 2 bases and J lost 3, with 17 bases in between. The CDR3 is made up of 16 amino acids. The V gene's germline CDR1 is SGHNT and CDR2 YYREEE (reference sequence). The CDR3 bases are TGTGCCAGCAGCTTCCGGGAAGGTCGGCCGGAAGAGACCCAGTACTTC. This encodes CASSFREGRPEETQYF.

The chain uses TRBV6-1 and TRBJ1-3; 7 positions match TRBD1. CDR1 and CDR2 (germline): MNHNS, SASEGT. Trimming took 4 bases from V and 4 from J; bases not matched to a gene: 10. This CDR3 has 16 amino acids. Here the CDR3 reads CASSGSEGTVGNTIYF. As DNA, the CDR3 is TGTGCCAGCAGTGGATCGGAGGGGACAGTCGGAAACACCATATATTTT.

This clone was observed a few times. CDR3 sequence: CASSSGHSNTEAFF. CDR3 sequence (DNA): TGTGCCAGCAGCTCCGGACATTCGAACACTGAAGCTTTCTTT. This rearrangement joins TRBV7-2 to TRBJ1-1, with D perhaps matching TRBD1 (5 bases). V gave up 4 bases and J gave up 1 base, with 10 bases separating them. The CDR3 extends over 14 amino acids. In germline, CDR1 is SGHTA, CDR2 FQGNSA.

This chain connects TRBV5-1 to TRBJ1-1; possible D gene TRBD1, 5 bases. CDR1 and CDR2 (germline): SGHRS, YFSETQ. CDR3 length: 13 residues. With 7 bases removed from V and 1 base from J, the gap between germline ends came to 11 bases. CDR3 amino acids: CASGETANTEAFF. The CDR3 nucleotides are TGCGCCAGCGGCGAGACAGCGAACACTGAAGCTTTCTTT.

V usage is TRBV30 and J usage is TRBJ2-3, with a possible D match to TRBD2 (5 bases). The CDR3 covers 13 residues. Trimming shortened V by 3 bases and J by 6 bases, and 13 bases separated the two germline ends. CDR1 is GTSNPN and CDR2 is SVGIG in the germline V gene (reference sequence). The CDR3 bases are TGTGCCTGGAGCCTCGGGCTAGCCGATACGCAGTATTTT. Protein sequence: CAWSLGLADTQYF. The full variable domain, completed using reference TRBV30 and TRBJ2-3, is SQTIHQWPATLVQPVGSPLSLECTVEGTSNPNLYWYRQAAGRGLQLLFYSVGIGQISSEVPQNLSASRPQDRQFILSSKKLLLSDSGFYLCAWSLGLADTQYFGPGTRLTVL.

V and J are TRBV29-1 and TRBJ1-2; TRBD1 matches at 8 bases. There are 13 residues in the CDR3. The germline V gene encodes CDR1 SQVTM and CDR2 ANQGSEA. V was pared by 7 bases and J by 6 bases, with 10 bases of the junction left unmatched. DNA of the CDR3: TGCAGCGCCTTGGACAGGGAAGGGAATGGCTACACCTTC. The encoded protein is CSALDREGNGYTF.

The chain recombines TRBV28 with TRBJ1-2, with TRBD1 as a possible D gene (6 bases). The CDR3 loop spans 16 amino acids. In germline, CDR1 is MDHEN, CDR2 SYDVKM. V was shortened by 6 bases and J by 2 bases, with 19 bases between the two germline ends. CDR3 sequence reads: CASRPTSPQGNYGYTF. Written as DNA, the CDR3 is TGTGCCAGCAGACCTACTAGTCCCCAGGGGAACTATGGCTACACCTTC.

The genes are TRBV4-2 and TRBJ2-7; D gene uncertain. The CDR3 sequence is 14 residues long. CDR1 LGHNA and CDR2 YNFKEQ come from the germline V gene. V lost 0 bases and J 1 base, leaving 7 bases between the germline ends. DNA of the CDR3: TGTGCCAGCAGCCAAGAGAGACAATCCTACGAGCAGTACTTC. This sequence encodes CASSQERQSYEQYF.

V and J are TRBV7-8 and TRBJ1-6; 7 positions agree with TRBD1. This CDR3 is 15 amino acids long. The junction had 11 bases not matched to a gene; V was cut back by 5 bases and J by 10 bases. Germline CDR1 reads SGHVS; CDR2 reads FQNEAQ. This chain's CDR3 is CASSTRQGQGSPLHF. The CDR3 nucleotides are TGTGCCAGCAGCACCCGACAGGGTCAGGGGTCACCCCTCCACTTT.

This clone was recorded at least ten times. The CDR3 is CASSDRLAGDNEQFF. The CDR3 region has the DNA TGTGCCAGCAGTGACCGACTAGCGGGAGACAATGAGCAGTTCTTC. V usage is TRBV6-4 and J usage is TRBJ2-1, with 12 positions matching TRBD2. The length of the CDR3 is 15 residues. CDR1 is MRHNA, CDR2 SNTAGT, per germline. With V trimmed by 2 bases and J by 5 bases, 1 base remained unmatched.

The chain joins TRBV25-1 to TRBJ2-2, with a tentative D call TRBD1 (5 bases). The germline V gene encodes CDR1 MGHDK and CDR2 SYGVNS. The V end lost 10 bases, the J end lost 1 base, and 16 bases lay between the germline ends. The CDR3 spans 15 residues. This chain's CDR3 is CATQSQVWNTGELFF. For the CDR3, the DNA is TGTGCCACCCAATCACAGGTTTGGAACACCGGGGAGCTGTTTTTT.

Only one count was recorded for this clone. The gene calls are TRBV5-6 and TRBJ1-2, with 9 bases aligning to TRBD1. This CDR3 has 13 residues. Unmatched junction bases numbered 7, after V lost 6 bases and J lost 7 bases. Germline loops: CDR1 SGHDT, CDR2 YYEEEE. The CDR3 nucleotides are TGTGCCAGCACCCGGACAGGGGAAATTGGCTACACCTTC. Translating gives CASTRTGEIGYTF.

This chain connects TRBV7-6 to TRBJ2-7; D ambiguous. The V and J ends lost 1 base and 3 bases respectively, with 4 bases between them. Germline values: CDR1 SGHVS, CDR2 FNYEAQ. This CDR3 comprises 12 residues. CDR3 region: CASSLGDYEQYF. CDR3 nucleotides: TGTGCCAGCAGCTTAGGCGACTACGAGCAGTACTTC.

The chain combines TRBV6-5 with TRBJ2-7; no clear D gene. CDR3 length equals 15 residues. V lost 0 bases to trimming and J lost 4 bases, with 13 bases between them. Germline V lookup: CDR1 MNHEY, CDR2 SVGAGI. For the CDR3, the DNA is TGTGCCAGCAGTTACTCGCACACCCGACAATACGAGCAGTACTTC. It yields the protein CASSYSHTRQYEQYF.

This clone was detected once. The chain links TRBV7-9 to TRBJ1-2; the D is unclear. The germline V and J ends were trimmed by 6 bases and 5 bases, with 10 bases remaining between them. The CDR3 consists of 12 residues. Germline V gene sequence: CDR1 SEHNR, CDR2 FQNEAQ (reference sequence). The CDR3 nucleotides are TGTGCCAGCAGTTCAAGCCTTTATGGCTACACCTTC. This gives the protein CASSSSLYGYTF.

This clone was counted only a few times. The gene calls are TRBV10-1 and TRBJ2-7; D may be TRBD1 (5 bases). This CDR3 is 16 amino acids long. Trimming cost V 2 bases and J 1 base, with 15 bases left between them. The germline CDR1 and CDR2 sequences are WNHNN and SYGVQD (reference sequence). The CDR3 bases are TGCGCCAGCAGTGAGACACCAAAAACAGGATCCTACGAGCAGTACTTC. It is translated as CASSETPKTGSYEQYF.

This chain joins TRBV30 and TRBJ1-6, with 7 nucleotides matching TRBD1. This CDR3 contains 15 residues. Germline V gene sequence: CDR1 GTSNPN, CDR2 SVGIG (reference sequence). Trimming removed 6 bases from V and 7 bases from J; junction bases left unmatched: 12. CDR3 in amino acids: CACTSDRARNSPLHF. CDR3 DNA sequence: TGTGCCTGCACCTCAGACAGGGCGAGGAATTCACCCCTCCACTTT.

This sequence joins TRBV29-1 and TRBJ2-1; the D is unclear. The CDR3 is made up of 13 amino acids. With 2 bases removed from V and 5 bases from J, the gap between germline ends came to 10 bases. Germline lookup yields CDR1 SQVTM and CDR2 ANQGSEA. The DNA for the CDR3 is TGCAGCGTTGAATTAGATATAAACAATGAGCAGTTCTTC. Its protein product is CSVELDINNEQFF.

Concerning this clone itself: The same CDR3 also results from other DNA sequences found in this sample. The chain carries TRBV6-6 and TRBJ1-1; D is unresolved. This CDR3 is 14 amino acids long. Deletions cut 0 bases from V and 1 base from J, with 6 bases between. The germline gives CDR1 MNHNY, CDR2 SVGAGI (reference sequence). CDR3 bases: TGTGCCAGCAGTTACTCCGGCGGGAACACTGAAGCTTTCTTT. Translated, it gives CASSYSGGNTEAFF.

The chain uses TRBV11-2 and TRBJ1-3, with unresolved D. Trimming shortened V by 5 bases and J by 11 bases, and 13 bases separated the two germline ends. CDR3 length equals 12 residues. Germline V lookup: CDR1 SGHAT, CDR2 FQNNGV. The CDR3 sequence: CASSHGLEAIYF. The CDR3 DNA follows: TGTGCCAGCAGCCATGGCCTGGAGGCCATATATTTT. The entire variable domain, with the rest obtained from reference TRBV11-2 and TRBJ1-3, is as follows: EAGVAQSPRYKIIEKRQSVAFWCNPISGHATLYWYQQILGQGPKLLIQFQNNGVVDDSQLPKDRFSAERLKGVDSTLKIQPAKLEDSAVYLCASSHGLEAIYFGEGSWLTVV.

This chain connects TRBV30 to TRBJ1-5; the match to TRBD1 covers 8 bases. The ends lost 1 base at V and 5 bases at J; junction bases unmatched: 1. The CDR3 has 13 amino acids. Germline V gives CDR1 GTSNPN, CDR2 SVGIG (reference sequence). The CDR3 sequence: CAWSAQGDQPQHF. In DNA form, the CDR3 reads TGTGCCTGGAGTGCACAGGGGGATCAGCCCCAGCATTTT.

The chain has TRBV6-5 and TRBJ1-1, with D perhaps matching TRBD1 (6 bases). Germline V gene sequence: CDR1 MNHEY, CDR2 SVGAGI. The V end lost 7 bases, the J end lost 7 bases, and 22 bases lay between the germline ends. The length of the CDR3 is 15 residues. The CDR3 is CASNPGGEGHGEAFF. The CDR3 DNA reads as TGTGCCAGCAACCCTGGGGGGGAGGGACATGGTGAAGCTTTCTTT.

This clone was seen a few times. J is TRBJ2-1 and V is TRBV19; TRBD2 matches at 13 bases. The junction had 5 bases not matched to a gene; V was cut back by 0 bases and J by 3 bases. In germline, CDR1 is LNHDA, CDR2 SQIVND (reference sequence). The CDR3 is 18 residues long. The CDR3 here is CASSIERLAGGRYNEQFF. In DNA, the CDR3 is TGTGCCAGTAGTATAGAGCGACTAGCGGGAGGCCGCTACAATGAGCAGTTCTTC.

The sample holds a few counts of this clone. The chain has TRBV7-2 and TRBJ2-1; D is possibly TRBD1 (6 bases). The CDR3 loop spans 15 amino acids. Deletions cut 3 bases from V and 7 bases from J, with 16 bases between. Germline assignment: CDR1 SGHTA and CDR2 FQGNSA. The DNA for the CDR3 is TGTGCCAGCAGCTTCGGGACGGACCAGGGGAATGAGCAGTTCTTC. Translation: CASSFGTDQGNEQFF.

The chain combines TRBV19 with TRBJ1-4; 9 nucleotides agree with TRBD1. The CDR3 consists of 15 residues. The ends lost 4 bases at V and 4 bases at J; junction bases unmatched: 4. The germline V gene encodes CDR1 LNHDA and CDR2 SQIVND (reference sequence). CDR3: CASSTGQGHNEKLFF. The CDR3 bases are TGTGCCAGTAGTACGGGACAGGGACATAATGAAAAACTGTTTTTT.